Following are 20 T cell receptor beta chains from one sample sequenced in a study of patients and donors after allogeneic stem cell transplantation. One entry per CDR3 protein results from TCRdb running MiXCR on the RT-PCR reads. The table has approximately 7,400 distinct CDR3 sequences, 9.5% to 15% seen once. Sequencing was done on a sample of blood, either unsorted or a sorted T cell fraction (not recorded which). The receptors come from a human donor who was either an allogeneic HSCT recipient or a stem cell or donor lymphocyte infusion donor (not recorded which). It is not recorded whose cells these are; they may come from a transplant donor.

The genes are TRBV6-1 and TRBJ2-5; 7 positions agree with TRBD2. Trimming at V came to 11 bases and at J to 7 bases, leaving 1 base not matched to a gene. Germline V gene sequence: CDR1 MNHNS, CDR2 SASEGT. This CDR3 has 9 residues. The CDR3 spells CAGEGTQYF. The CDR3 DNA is TGTGCCGGGGAGGGGACCCAGTACTTC.

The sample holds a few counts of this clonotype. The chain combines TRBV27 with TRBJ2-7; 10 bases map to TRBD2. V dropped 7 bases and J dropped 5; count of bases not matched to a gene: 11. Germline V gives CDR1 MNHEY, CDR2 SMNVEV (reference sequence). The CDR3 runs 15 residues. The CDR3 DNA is TGTGCCAGCACCTTGGTAGCGGGAGGTGGTAACGAGCAGTACTTC. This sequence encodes CASTLVAGGGNEQYF.

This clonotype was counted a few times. The CDR3 loop reads CASSSSGGGEGSPLHF. The DNA of the CDR3 is TGTGCCAGCAGCTCCTCTGGGGGGGGCGAGGGTTCACCCCTCCACTTT. The rearrangement uses TRBV7-2 and TRBJ1-6; D possibly corresponds to TRBD1 (6 bases). Trimming pared 4 bases from V and 9 bases from J, leaving 19 bases between. In germline, CDR1 is SGHTA, CDR2 FQGNSA. The CDR3 sequence is 16 residues long.

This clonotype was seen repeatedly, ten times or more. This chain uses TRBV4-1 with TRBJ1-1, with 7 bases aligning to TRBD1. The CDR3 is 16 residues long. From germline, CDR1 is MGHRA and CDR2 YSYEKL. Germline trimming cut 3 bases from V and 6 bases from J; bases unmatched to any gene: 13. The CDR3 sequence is CASSQSSTGTGPEAFF. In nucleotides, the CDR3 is TGCGCCAGCAGCCAGAGTTCGACAGGGACGGGCCCTGAAGCTTTCTTT.

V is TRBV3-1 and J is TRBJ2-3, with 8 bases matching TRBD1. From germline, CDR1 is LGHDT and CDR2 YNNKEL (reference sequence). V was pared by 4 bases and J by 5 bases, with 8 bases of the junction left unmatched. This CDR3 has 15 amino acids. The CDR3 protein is CASSPRDRSRDTQYF. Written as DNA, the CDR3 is TGTGCCAGCAGCCCCCGGGACAGGTCAAGAGATACGCAGTATTTT.

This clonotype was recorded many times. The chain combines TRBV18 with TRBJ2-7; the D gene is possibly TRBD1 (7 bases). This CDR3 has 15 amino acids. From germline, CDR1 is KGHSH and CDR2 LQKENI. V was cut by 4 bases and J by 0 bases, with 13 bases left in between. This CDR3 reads CASSLGGQSSYEQYV. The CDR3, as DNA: TGTGCCAGCTCACTGGGGGGACAGAGCTCCTACGAGCAGTACGTC.

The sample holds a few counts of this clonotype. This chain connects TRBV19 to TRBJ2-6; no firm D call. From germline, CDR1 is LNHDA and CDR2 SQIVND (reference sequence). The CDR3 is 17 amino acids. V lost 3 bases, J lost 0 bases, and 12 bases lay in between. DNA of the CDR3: TGTGCCAGTAGTATCCCAGTCCCGGTCTCTGGGGCCAACGTCCTGACTTTC. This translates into CASSIPVPVSGANVLTF.

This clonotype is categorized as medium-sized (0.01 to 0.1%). For the CDR3, the DNA is TGTGCCAGCAGCTTATTAGAGGGGCCCGACGGCTATGAGCAGTTCTTC. It is translated as CASSLLEGPDGYEQFF. V usage is TRBV7-9 and J usage is TRBJ2-1; tentatively, D is TRBD1 or TRBD2 (5 bases each). The CDR3 is 16 residues long. Trimming shortened V by 2 bases and J by 8 bases, and 19 bases separated the two germline ends. CDR1 and CDR2 from the germline V gene are SEHNR and FQNEAQ (reference sequence). The full variable domain, completed using reference TRBV7-9 and TRBJ2-1, is DTGVSQNPRHKITKRGQNVTFRCDPISEHNRLYWYRQTLGQGPEFLTYFQNEAQLEKSRLLSDRFSAERPKGSFSTLEIQRTEQGDSAMYLCASSLLEGPDGYEQFFGPGTRLTVL.

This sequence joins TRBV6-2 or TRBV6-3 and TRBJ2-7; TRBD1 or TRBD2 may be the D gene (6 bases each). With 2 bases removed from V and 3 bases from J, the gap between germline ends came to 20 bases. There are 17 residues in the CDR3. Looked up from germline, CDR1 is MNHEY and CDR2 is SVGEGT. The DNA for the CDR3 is TGTGCCAGCAGTTACCCCGGGGGCAGGGAAGTTCGCTACGAGCAGTACGTC. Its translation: CASSYPGGREVRYEQYV.

CDR3 in DNA: TGTGCCAGCAGTTTACCCCTGGGACAGTCTAATTCACCCCTCCACTTT. As protein: CASSLPLGQSNSPLHF. This chain uses TRBV27 with TRBJ1-6; 7 nucleotides agree with TRBD1. CDR1 is MNHEY and CDR2 is SMNVEV in the germline V gene (reference sequence). The CDR3 runs to 16 residues. V gave up 2 bases and J gave up 6 bases; unmatched junction bases: 7.

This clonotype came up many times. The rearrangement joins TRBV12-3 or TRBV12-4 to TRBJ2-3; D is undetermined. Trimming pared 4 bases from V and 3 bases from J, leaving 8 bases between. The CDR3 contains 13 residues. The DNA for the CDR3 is TGTGCCAGCAGTTGGGGTCCGACAGATACGCAGTATTTT. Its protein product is CASSWGPTDTQYF.

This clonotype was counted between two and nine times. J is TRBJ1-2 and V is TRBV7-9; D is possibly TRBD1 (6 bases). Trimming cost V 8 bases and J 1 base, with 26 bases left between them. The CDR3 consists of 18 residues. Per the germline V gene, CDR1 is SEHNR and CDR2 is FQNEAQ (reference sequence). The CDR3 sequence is CASRSLQYREGLNYGYTF. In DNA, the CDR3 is TGTGCCAGCCGCAGCTTACAGTACAGGGAGGGCCTTAACTATGGCTACACCTTC.

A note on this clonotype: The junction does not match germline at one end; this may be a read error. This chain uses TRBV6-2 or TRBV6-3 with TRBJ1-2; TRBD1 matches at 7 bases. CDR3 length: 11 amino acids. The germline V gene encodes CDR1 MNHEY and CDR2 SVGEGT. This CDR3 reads CTSGTEILYTF. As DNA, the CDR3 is TGTACCAGTGGGACAGAGATCCTCTACACCTTC.

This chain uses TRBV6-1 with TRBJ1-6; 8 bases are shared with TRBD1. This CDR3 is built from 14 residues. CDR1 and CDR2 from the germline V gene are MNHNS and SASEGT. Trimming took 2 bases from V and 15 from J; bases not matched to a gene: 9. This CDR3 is CASSESQGAARLHF. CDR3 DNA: TGTGCCAGCAGTGAATCCCAGGGGGCTGCGCGCCTCCACTTT.

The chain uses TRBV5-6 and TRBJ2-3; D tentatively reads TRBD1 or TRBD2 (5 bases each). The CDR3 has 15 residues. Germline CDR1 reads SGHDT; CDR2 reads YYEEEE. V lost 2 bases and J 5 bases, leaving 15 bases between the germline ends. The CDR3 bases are TGTGCCAGCAGCTTCGGGGACCTTTCGGTAGATACGCAGTATTTT. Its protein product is CASSFGDLSVDTQYF.

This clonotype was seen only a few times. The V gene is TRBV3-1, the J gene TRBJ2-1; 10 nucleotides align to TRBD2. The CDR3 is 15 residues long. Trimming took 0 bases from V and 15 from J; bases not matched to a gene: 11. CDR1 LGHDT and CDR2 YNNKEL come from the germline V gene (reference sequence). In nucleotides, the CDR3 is TGTGCCAGCAGCCAAGATCTCGGGGTAGCGGGAGGTCCGTTCTTC. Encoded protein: CASSQDLGVAGGPFF.

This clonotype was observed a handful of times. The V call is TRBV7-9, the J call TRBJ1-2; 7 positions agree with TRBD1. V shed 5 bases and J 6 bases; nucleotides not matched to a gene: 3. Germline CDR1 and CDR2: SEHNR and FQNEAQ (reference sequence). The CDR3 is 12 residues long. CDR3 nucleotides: TGTGCCAGCAGCCATACAGGGGATGGCTACACCTTC. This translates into CASSHTGDGYTF.

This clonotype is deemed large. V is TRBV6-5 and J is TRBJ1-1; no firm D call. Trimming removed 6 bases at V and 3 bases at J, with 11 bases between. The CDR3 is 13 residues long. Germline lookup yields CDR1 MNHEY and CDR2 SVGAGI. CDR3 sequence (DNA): TGTGCCAGCAGGGGGAGTTTGGACACTGAAGCTTTCTTT. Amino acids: CASRGSLDTEAFF.

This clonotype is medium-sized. CDR3 amino acids: CASGPTDYEQYF. CDR3 DNA: TGTGCCAGCGGACCGACAGACTACGAGCAGTACTTC. The V and J genes are TRBV3-1 and TRBJ2-7; perhaps TRBD1 as D (5 bases). Germline CDR1 LGHDT, CDR2 YNNKEL (reference sequence). This CDR3 has 12 residues. Between the trimmed V and J ends, which lost 8 bases and 3 bases, there was a span of 11 bases.

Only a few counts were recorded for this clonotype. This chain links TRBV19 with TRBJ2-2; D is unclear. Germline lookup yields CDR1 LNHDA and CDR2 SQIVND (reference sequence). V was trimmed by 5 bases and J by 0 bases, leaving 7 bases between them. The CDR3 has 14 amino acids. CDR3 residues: CASSLASNTGELFF. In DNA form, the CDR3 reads TGTGCCAGTAGTTTAGCTTCGAACACCGGGGAGCTGTTTTTT.